A selection of T cell receptor beta chains follows, all from one sample in a study of CD8 T cells in ankylosing spondylitis. MiXCR, applied by TCRdb to the 5' RACE reads, yields one record per CDR3 protein. The sample holds about 540,000 distinct CDR3 sequences, about 12% seen once. Source material: blood, either unsorted or a sorted T cell fraction (not recorded which). The receptor set was obtained from a male donor with ankylosing spondylitis. The CDR3 runs from the conserved cysteine through the conserved F or W. Each record gives: D gene, CDR3 length, J gene, clone size, V gene, CDR3 protein, CDR3 DNA. A D gene is named only where the DNA matches it firmly. A row's size may be missing; if present it is once, few, many or a size class.

d_gene: NA; len: 13; j_gene: TRBJ1-5; abundance: NA; v_gene: TRBV3-1; CDR3aa: CASSQGLRQPQHF; CDR3nt: TGTGCCAGCAGCCAAGGATTGCGGCAGCCCCAGCATTTT
d_gene: NA; len: 15; j_gene: TRBJ1-5; abundance: few; v_gene: TRBV6-5; CDR3aa: CASSYDGTLNQPQHF; CDR3nt: TGTGCCAGCAGTTACGACGGGACTTTAAATCAGCCCCAGCATTTT
d_gene: TRBD1; len: 14; j_gene: TRBJ1-3; abundance: NA; v_gene: TRBV7-9; CDR3aa: CASRDRESGNTIYF; CDR3nt: TGTGCCAGCAGGGACAGGGAATCTGGAAACACCATATATTTT
d_gene: TRBD1; len: 13; j_gene: TRBJ2-7; abundance: few; v_gene: TRBV13; CDR3aa: CASSIPQGDEQYF; CDR3nt: TGTGCCAGCAGCATCCCACAGGGGGACGAGCAGTACTTC
d_gene: TRBD1; len: 14; j_gene: TRBJ1-4; abundance: many; v_gene: TRBV4-1; CDR3aa: CASSLTGEGEKLFF; CDR3nt: TGCGCCAGCAGCCTAACAGGGGAAGGTGAAAAACTGTTTTTT
d_gene: NA; len: 13; j_gene: TRBJ2-7; abundance: few; v_gene: TRBV20-1; CDR3aa: CSATEGGGYEQYF; CDR3nt: TGCAGTGCTACCGAGGGGGGGGGCTACGAGCAGTACTTC
d_gene: TRBD1; len: 14; j_gene: TRBJ1-5; abundance: many; v_gene: TRBV12-3/TRBV12-4; CDR3aa: CASSLPGGGQPQHF; CDR3nt: TGTGCCAGCAGTTTACCAGGGGGTGGTCAGCCCCAGCATTTT
d_gene: NA; len: 16; j_gene: TRBJ1-1; abundance: few; v_gene: TRBV7-9; CDR3aa: CASSLALGVPNTEAFF; CDR3nt: TGTGCCAGCAGCTTAGCGTTGGGGGTACCTAACACTGAAGCTTTCTTT
d_gene: TRBD2; len: 15; j_gene: TRBJ2-1; abundance: many; v_gene: TRBV11-1; CDR3aa: CASSSPGLAGNEQFF; CDR3nt: TGTGCCAGCAGCTCCCCGGGACTAGCGGGAAATGAGCAGTTCTTC
d_gene: TRBD1; len: 14; j_gene: TRBJ1-2; abundance: NA; v_gene: TRBV29-1; CDR3aa: CSVARDRGQEGYTF; CDR3nt: TGCAGCGTGGCCAGGGACAGGGGGCAGGAAGGCTACACCTTC
d_gene: TRBD2; len: 17; j_gene: TRBJ2-3; abundance: few; v_gene: TRBV5-8; CDR3aa: CASSLGLAGSNTDTQYF; CDR3nt: TGTGCCAGCAGCTTGGGACTAGCGGGATCTAACACAGATACGCAGTATTTT
d_gene: NA; len: 12; j_gene: TRBJ2-1; abundance: few; v_gene: TRBV10-3; CDR3aa: CAIMALGGEQFF; CDR3nt: TGTGCCATCATGGCGCTTGGTGGTGAGCAGTTCTTC
d_gene: NA; len: 16; j_gene: TRBJ2-2; abundance: NA; v_gene: TRBV5-4; CDR3aa: CASSSLASGGTGELFF; CDR3nt: TGTGCCAGCAGCTCCCTAGCGTCAGGGGGCACCGGGGAGCTGTTTTTT
d_gene: NA; len: 13; j_gene: TRBJ2-4; abundance: many; v_gene: TRBV12-3/TRBV12-4; CDR3aa: CASSLERESIQYF; CDR3nt: TGTGCCAGCAGTTTAGAGAGAGAGTCCATTCAGTACTTC
d_gene: NA; len: 14; j_gene: TRBJ1-6; abundance: few; v_gene: TRBV20-1; CDR3aa: CSAPNPLDNSPLHF; CDR3nt: TGCAGTGCGCCCAACCCACTGGACAATTCACCCCTCCACTTT
d_gene: NA; len: 11; j_gene: TRBJ2-3; abundance: many; v_gene: TRBV12-3/TRBV12-4; CDR3aa: CASSSPDTQYF; CDR3nt: TGTGCCAGCAGTTCCCCAGATACGCAGTATTTT
d_gene: NA; len: 15; j_gene: TRBJ2-3; abundance: few; v_gene: TRBV15; CDR3aa: CATSLRTAGTDTQYF; CDR3nt: TGTGCCACCAGCTTGCGGACAGCCGGCACAGATACGCAGTATTTT
d_gene: NA; len: 13; j_gene: TRBJ2-2; abundance: few; v_gene: TRBV20-1; CDR3aa: CSARRRITGELFF; CDR3nt: TGCAGTGCTAGGCGGCGGATCACCGGGGAGCTGTTTTTT
d_gene: NA; len: 15; j_gene: TRBJ2-1; abundance: NA; v_gene: TRBV5-5; CDR3aa: CASSFRGELYNEQFF; CDR3nt: TGTGCCAGCAGCTTTAGAGGGGAGCTCTACAATGAGCAGTTCTTC
d_gene: NA; len: 15; j_gene: TRBJ1-1; abundance: few; v_gene: TRBV5-1; CDR3aa: CASQLLSAGGGEAFF; CDR3nt: TGCGCCAGCCAACTCCTTTCCGCGGGGGGTGGAGAAGCTTTCTTT
d_gene: NA; len: 13; j_gene: TRBJ2-5; abundance: many; v_gene: TRBV5-1; CDR3aa: CASSPDVQETQYF; CDR3nt: TGCGCCAGCAGCCCGGACGTACAAGAGACCCAGTACTTC
d_gene: NA; len: 17; j_gene: TRBJ1-5; abundance: few; v_gene: TRBV12-5; CDR3aa: CASGLTTGGAVYQPQHF; CDR3nt: TGTGCTAGTGGTTTGACAACTGGGGGGGCAGTCTATCAGCCCCAGCATTTT
d_gene: NA; len: 16; j_gene: TRBJ2-1; abundance: few; v_gene: TRBV5-1; CDR3aa: CASSGGTEGSREDEFF; CDR3nt: TGCGCCAGCAGCGGAGGGACAGAAGGAAGTCGGGAGGACGAGTTCTTC
d_gene: NA; len: 15; j_gene: TRBJ2-1; abundance: few; v_gene: TRBV11-2; CDR3aa: CASSLDSAGYNEQFF; CDR3nt: TGTGCCAGCAGCTTAGACTCCGCGGGGTACAATGAGCAGTTCTTC
d_gene: NA; len: 14; j_gene: TRBJ1-1; abundance: few; v_gene: TRBV29-1; CDR3aa: CSVATSPWGTEAFF; CDR3nt: TGCAGCGTCGCGACCTCCCCTTGGGGCACTGAAGCTTTCTTT
d_gene: NA; len: 14; j_gene: TRBJ2-1; abundance: NA; v_gene: TRBV5-1; CDR3aa: CASSLAQANNEQFF; CDR3nt: TGCGCCAGCAGCTTGGCGCAGGCAAACAATGAGCAGTTCTTC
d_gene: NA; len: 17; j_gene: TRBJ2-2; abundance: many; v_gene: TRBV20-1; CDR3aa: CSARGGQGGMNTGELFF; CDR3nt: TGCAGTGCTAGAGGGGGTCAGGGGGGGATGAACACCGGGGAGCTGTTTTTT
d_gene: NA; len: 12; j_gene: TRBJ2-3; abundance: NA; v_gene: TRBV5-1; CDR3aa: CASSTRLDTQYF; CDR3nt: TGCGCCAGCAGCACGCGACTAGATACGCAGTATTTT
d_gene: NA; len: 15; j_gene: TRBJ2-7; abundance: NA; v_gene: TRBV7-2; CDR3aa: CASSFHRDRTYEQYF; CDR3nt: TGTGCCAGCAGCTTTCATCGGGACCGCACCTACGAGCAGTACTTC
d_gene: NA; len: 17; j_gene: TRBJ1-1; abundance: NA; v_gene: TRBV13; CDR3aa: CASSLDLRGGFYTEAFF; CDR3nt: TGTGCCAGCAGCTTGGACTTAAGGGGGGGATTCTACACTGAAGCTTTCTTT
d_gene: TRBD2; len: 13; j_gene: TRBJ2-7; abundance: few; v_gene: TRBV20-1; CDR3aa: CSAKTSGSYEQYF; CDR3nt: TGCAGTGCTAAGACTAGCGGGAGCTACGAGCAGTACTTC
d_gene: TRBD2; len: 15; j_gene: TRBJ2-1; abundance: few; v_gene: TRBV20-1; CDR3aa: CSARRSGRPYNEQFF; CDR3nt: TGCAGTGCTAGACGTAGCGGGAGGCCCTACAATGAGCAGTTCTTC